Below are 2 T cell receptor beta chains sequenced from a single sample in a study of cytomegalovirus exposure and HLA in healthy donors. Sequencing used immunoSEQ multiplex PCR; TCRdb keeps in-frame clones, though not all of them. Of fewer than 120,000 clones in the sample, roughly 88% were seen once. Sequencing input: PBMCs. These receptor sequences come from a woman aged 25-40 years in good health and CMV-seropositive.

This clone was seen only a few times. This CDR3 reads CASSLETPWHYGYTF. Written as DNA, the CDR3 is TGTGCCAGCAGCTTAGAGACACCCTGGCACTATGGCTACACCTTC. The chain combines TRBV7-9 with TRBJ1-2; D gene ambiguous. The CDR3 contains 15 residues. The germline V gene encodes CDR1 SEHNR and CDR2 FQNEAQ (reference sequence). The ends were cut back, 1 base at V and 3 bases at J, with 12 bases in the middle.

The chain recombines TRBV6-4 with TRBJ1-1, with unresolved D. Germline V lookup: CDR1 MRHNA, CDR2 SNTAGT. With 0 bases removed from V and 6 bases from J, the gap between germline ends came to 14 bases. The CDR3 contains 15 residues. The CDR3, as DNA: TGTGCCAGCAGTGACTCTGCCGCTGAGGGCTCTGAAGCTTTCTTT. Protein: CASSDSAAEGSEAFF.